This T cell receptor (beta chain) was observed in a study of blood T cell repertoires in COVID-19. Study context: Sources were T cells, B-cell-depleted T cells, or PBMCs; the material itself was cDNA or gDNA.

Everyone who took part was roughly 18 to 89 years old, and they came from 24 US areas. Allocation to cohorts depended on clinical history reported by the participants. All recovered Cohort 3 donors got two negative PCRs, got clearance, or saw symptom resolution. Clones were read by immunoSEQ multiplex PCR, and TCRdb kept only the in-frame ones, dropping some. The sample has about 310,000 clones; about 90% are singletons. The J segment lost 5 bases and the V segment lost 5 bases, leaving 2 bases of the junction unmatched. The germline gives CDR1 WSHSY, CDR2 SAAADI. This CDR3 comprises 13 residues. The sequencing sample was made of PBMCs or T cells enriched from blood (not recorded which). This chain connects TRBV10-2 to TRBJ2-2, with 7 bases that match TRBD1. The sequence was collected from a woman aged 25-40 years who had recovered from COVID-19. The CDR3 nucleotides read TGCGCCAGCAGTCTACAGGGGACCGGGGAGCTGTTTTTT. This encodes CASSLQGTGELFF.